This T cell receptor (beta chain) emerged from a study of CD8 T cells in ankylosing spondylitis. Notes on the study in general: Disease-linked clones proved CD8+ and comparatively uncommon in peripheral blood. Among TCR beta sequences, a motif of eight highly homologous variants appeared characteristic of ankylosing spondylitis blood.

The trim removed 1 base at V and 0 bases at J, leaving 5 bases unmatched. Germline CDR1 and CDR2: DFQATT and SNEGSKA (reference sequence). The CDR3 spans 17 residues. TCRdb independently ran MiXCR on the 5' RACE reads; one entry per CDR3 protein. The table records just under 550,000 distinct CDR3 sequences, roughly 13% of them present only once. Details on this clonotype: The target antigen is unknown.

The clonotype comes from a male donor with ankylosing spondylitis. This sequence joins TRBV20-1 and TRBJ2-6, with TRBD2 matching 8 bases. The source material was blood, either unsorted or a sorted T cell fraction (not recorded which). In nucleotides, the CDR3 is TGCAGTGCTAGAGCTAGCGGGTTTAGCTCTGGGGCCAACGTCCTGACTTTC. Protein: CSARASGFSSGANVLTF.